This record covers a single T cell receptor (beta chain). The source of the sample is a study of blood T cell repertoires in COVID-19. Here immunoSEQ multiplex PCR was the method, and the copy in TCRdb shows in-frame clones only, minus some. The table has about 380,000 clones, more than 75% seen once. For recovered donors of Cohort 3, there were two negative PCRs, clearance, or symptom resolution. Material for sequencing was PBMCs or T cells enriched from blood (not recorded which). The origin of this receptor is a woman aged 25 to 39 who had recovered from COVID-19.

The CDR3 DNA sequence: TGTGCCAGCAACCCAAGCGGACAGGGGTATGAGCAGTTCTTC. Translated: CASNPSGQGYEQFF. The gene calls are TRBV3-1 (or the pseudogene TRBV3-2) and TRBJ2-1, with TRBD1 matching over 9 bases. V lost 7 bases, J lost 8 bases, and 9 bases stayed unmatched. The CDR3 has 14 amino acids. Germline V gene data show CDR1 as LGHDT and CDR2 as YNNKEL (reference sequence).